This T cell receptor beta chain originates from a study of shared clonotypes between healthy human individuals. Libraries were prepared by immunoSEQ multiplex PCR; TCRdb keeps only in-frame clonotypes and omits some of them. The sample shows 950,000 to 1,100,000 clones, 70% to 80% of them seen only once. The specimen was memory CD4+ T cells from PBMCs. The subset denotes: CD45RA-negative fraction. This clonotype was sampled from a man younger than 35 in good health. Some clones in this sample may be carry-over from other donors' samples.

DNA for the CDR3: TGTGCCATCAGTGAGTCGACAAGTCGATTGTACGGCTACACCTTC. Amino acids: CAISESTSRLYGYTF. The V and J genes are TRBV10-3 and TRBJ1-2; D is unclear. The CDR3 has 15 amino acids. Trimming shortened V by 0 bases and J by 8 bases, and 16 bases separated the two germline ends. The V gene's germline CDR1 is ENHRY and CDR2 SYGVKD.